This entry features one TCR beta chain sequence. The antigen remains unidentified. The data were taken from a study of T cell responses to AZD1222 COVID-19 vaccine. Whole-study context: Samples with a second dose at about 4 or about 12 weeks were pooled together. General study results and limits: Repertoires in all cases were sampled only once the peak T cell response had passed. Donors in the cohort were predominantly white British and more often female, and clonal diversity was possibly underestimated. The study found vaccine-associated CD4 TCRs spanning spike, dominant at 160-218 and 743-854.

Germline V CDR1 and CDR2: SNHLY, FYNNEI. Trimming took 6 bases from V and 0 from J, leaving 15 bases between them. This CDR3 contains 15 residues. TCRdb's copy holds only in-frame clones and misses some; the assay was immunoSEQ multiplex PCR. The sample has approximately 92,000 clones; approximately 90% are singletons. V and J are TRBV2 and TRBJ2-7, with a possible D match to TRBD1 (6 bases). The source is an adult in good health. The sequenced sample was peripheral blood, obtained on day 0 of AZD1222 vaccination. CDR3 DNA sequence: TGTGCCAGCAGGGCCGGACAGAGCTACTCCTACGAGCAGTACTTC. This gives the protein CASRAGQSYSYEQYF.